This T cell receptor (beta chain) was found in a study of early T cells in non-severe SARS-CoV-2 infection. Using its own MiXCR run on the 5' RACE reads, TCRdb lists one record per CDR3 protein. The sample has 62,000 or so distinct CDR3 sequences, 7% to 9.5% seen once. Per the germline V gene, CDR1 is MNHNY and CDR2 is SVGAGI (reference sequence). V shed 5 bases and J shed 7 bases, with 11 bases lying between them. There are 12 residues in the CDR3. This clonotype was detected only a few times. The source is an adult who was a healthcare worker with PCR-confirmed SARS-CoV-2 infection or an uninfected control (not recorded which). Sequencing used whole blood, obtained at baseline. V gene TRBV6-6 combines with J gene TRBJ1-1; TRBD1 is a possible D gene (6 bases). CDR3 sequence: CASSHRQDEAFF. The CDR3 DNA sequence: TGTGCCAGCAGTCACAGACAGGATGAAGCTTTCTTT.